A single sample gave rise to the 25 T cell receptor beta chains below, sequenced in a study of T-cell reconstitution after alpha-beta-depleted transplantation in children listed by TCRdb under 2016. Library preparation employed PCR. Sequencing relied on an Illumina HiSeq 2500. To normalize quantification of the TCRbeta repertoire, the TCR libraries were built with molecular barcoding that relied on unique molecular identifiers. In-frame beta chains were kept once TCRdb had trimmed the public reads at Q25 with fastp and called clones with MiXCR. All rows with the same CDR3 protein become a single entry with the most common DNA and genes. The sample has around 410,000 distinct CDR3 sequences on record, about a tenth of them singletons. Over 4.5% of the sample is in the top ten clones. The input for sequencing was PBMCs from the stem cell graft donor, taken from the stem cell graft. All receptors derive from a human donor who donated a stem cell graft to a child with acute myeloid leukemia.

This clonotype was observed at least ten times. J is TRBJ2-7 and V is TRBV6-5; 9 bases match TRBD2. CDR1 and CDR2 from the germline V gene are MNHEY and SVGAGI. This CDR3 region has 15 residues. J gave up 2 bases and V 5 bases, and 7 bases lay outside the gene matches. CDR3 loop: CASSTPRTSAYEQYF. The DNA of the CDR3 is TGTGCCAGCAGTACGCCGAGGACTAGCGCCTACGAGCAGTACTTC.

The J gene is TRBJ1-4, the V gene TRBV7-9; possibly TRBD1 for D (5 bases). The germline gives CDR1 SEHNR, CDR2 FQNEAQ (reference sequence). Trimming shortened V by 2 bases and J by 7 bases, and 11 bases separated the two germline ends. The CDR3 runs 14 residues. CDR3 sequence reads: CASSLSGRGEKLFF. DNA for the CDR3: TGTGCCAGCAGCTTATCCGGGAGGGGTGAAAAACTGTTTTTT. Full variable domain (remainder filled in from reference TRBV7-9 and TRBJ1-4): DTGVSQNPRHKITKRGQNVTFRCDPISEHNRLYWYRQTLGQGPEFLTYFQNEAQLEKSRLLSDRFSAERPKGSFSTLEIQRTEQGDSAMYLCASSLSGRGEKLFFGSGTQLSVL.

This clonotype showed up just once. The V gene is TRBV20-1, the J gene TRBJ2-7; TRBD2 matches 12 bases. Germline V CDR1 and CDR2: DFQATT, SNEGSKA (reference sequence). V trimming: 3 bases; J trimming: 3 bases; junction bases outside the gene matches: 3. The CDR3 contains 14 residues. Here the CDR3 reads CSASLAGGDYEQYF. The CDR3 nucleotides are TGCAGTGCTAGCCTAGCGGGAGGGGACTACGAGCAGTACTTC.

The chain is built from TRBV5-1 and TRBJ1-2; no clear D. The CDR3 is 15 amino acids. V was pared by 0 bases and J by 4 bases, with 13 bases between. The germline V gene encodes CDR1 SGHRS and CDR2 YFSETQ. CDR3: CASSLEVQQIYGYTF. DNA of the CDR3: TGCGCCAGCAGCTTGGAGGTCCAACAAATCTATGGCTACACCTTC.

V usage is TRBV20-1 and J usage is TRBJ2-7; unclear D gene. V was pared by 3 bases and J by 5 bases, with 11 bases between. The CDR3 runs to 12 residues. Germline V lookup: CDR1 DFQATT, CDR2 SNEGSKA (reference sequence). CDR3 amino acids: CSASSALNEQYF. In nucleotides, the CDR3 is TGCAGTGCTAGTTCCGCATTAAACGAGCAGTACTTC.

This clonotype was counted only a few times. The chain links TRBV10-3 to TRBJ2-2; D remains unclear. Germline loops: CDR1 ENHRY, CDR2 SYGVKD. V shed 8 bases and J shed 1 base, with 11 bases lying between them. This CDR3 contains 14 residues. The CDR3 DNA reads TGTGCCATCCTCCGGGTCCTGAACACCGGGGAGCTGTTTTTT. Translated: CAILRVLNTGELFF.

The sample holds a few counts of this clonotype. V gene TRBV11-2 combines with J gene TRBJ2-3, with 15 bases lining up with TRBD2. Germline trimming cut 7 bases from V and 0 bases from J; bases unmatched to any gene: 11. CDR3 length: 19 amino acids. The germline gives CDR1 SGHAT, CDR2 FQNNGV. CDR3 sequence: CASIKWTSGGATSTDTQYF. The CDR3 DNA follows: TGTGCCAGCATCAAGTGGACTAGCGGGGGGGCTACTAGCACAGATACGCAGTATTTT. The full variable domain, rest sourced from reference TRBV11-2 and TRBJ2-3, is EAGVAQSPRYKIIEKRQSVAFWCNPISGHATLYWYQQILGQGPKLLIQFQNNGVVDDSQLPKDRFSAERLKGVDSTLKIQPAKLEDSAVYLCASIKWTSGGATSTDTQYFGPGTRLTVL.

The J gene is TRBJ1-2, the V gene TRBV4-1, with D maybe TRBD1 (5 bases). CDR1 MGHRA and CDR2 YSYEKL come from the germline V gene. Trimming took off 0 bases at V and 4 bases at J, with 15 bases between the two ends. The CDR3 runs 16 residues. The CDR3 reads CASSQDRDLVFYGYTF. CDR3 in DNA: TGCGCCAGCAGCCAAGACCGGGACTTGGTTTTCTATGGCTACACCTTC.

The V call is TRBV5-1, the J call TRBJ2-7; D is unclear. The germline gives CDR1 SGHRS, CDR2 YFSETQ. V was pared by 0 bases and J by 2 bases, with 9 bases between. The CDR3 is 14 amino acids. CDR3 residues: CASSLDQSPYEQYF. The CDR3 DNA reads as TGCGCCAGCAGCTTGGACCAGTCACCCTACGAGCAGTACTTC. The full variable domain, in which reference TRBV5-1 and TRBJ2-7 provide the parts outside the CDR3, is KAGVTQTPRYLIKTRGQQVTLSCSPISGHRSVSWYQQTPGQGLQFLFEYFSETQRNKGNFPGRFSGRQFSNSRSEMNVSTLELGDSALYLCASSLDQSPYEQYFGPGTRLTVT.

CDR3 protein: CSAPDPSGGGFDEQFF. CDR3 coding DNA: TGCAGTGCTCCGGATCCGTCCGGGGGGGGTTTTGATGAGCAGTTCTTC. The rearrangement links TRBV20-1 to TRBJ2-1; TRBD2 matches 8 bases. Germline-derived CDR1 and CDR2 are DFQATT and SNEGSKA (reference sequence). This CDR3 has 16 amino acids. With 5 bases clipped from V and 8 bases from J, the junction kept 17 bases outside the gene matches.

In this sample, this clonotype turned up a few times. The chain is built from TRBV20-1 and TRBJ1-5; perhaps TRBD1 as D (6 bases). Germline V lookup: CDR1 DFQATT, CDR2 SNEGSKA (reference sequence). The V and J ends lost 4 bases and 4 bases respectively, with 11 bases between them. This CDR3 spans 13 amino acids. In nucleotides, the CDR3 is TGCAGTGCTAAGGACAGCCTGAATCAGCCCCAGCATTTT. Its protein is CSAKDSLNQPQHF.

CDR3 sequence reads: CASSHTSGDYNEQFF. In DNA, the CDR3 is TGCGCCAGCAGCCACACTAGCGGGGATTACAATGAGCAGTTCTTC. The chain combines TRBV5-1 with TRBJ2-1; 10 bases match TRBD2. The V segment lost 4 bases and the J segment 4 bases; nucleotides outside the gene matches: 5. There are 15 residues in the CDR3. Germline V gene sequence: CDR1 SGHRS, CDR2 YFSETQ.

The sample holds a few counts of this clonotype. The chain recombines TRBV5-1 with TRBJ1-2; 7 nucleotides line up with TRBD1. Losses at the gene ends were 2 bases for V and 1 base for J; bases not matched to a gene: 5. The CDR3 covers 15 residues. The germline gives CDR1 SGHRS, CDR2 YFSETQ. CDR3 coding DNA: TGCGCCAGCAGCTTAACCACAGGGGTTAACTATGGCTACACCTTC. Amino acids: CASSLTTGVNYGYTF.

This clonotype was observed at least ten times. This chain uses TRBV20-1 with TRBJ1-1; D gene uncertain. The ends were cut back, 4 bases at V and 6 bases at J, with 9 bases in the middle. The CDR3 has 11 amino acids. Germline V gives CDR1 DFQATT, CDR2 SNEGSKA (reference sequence). In nucleotides, the CDR3 is TGCAGTGCTAAATTATCGGCTGAAGCTTTCTTT. This encodes CSAKLSAEAFF.

This clonotype was seen a few times. The chain employs TRBV5-6 and TRBJ2-1; no firm D call. CDR1 and CDR2 (germline): SGHDT, YYEEEE. CDR3 length equals 15 residues. The V gene lost 5 bases and the J gene lost 2 bases, with 14 bases spanning the gap. CDR3 loop: CASRPGPGAYNEQFF. DNA of the CDR3: TGTGCCAGCAGGCCTGGACCGGGCGCCTACAATGAGCAGTTCTTC.

The V and J genes are TRBV25-1 and TRBJ2-7; D gene unclear. This CDR3 has 12 amino acids. Germline V lookup: CDR1 MGHDK, CDR2 SYGVNS. V was pared by 3 bases and J by 3 bases, with 6 bases between. CDR3 in DNA: TGTGCCAGCAGTGACCTAGACTACGAGCAGTACTTC. Its protein is CASSDLDYEQYF.

As to this clonotype: The junction and the germline gene differ at one end; a read error may be behind it. The chain joins TRBV6-4 to TRBJ1-2; the D is unclear. Germline V gene data show CDR1 as MRHNA and CDR2 as SNTAGT. This CDR3 contains 11 residues. The CDR3 coding sequence is TGTGCCAGCAGTGCGGAGAGGCAGCCTAACTTC. This encodes CASSAERQPNF.

J is TRBJ2-2 and V is TRBV9, with TRBD2 identical over 9 bases. Germline CDR1 reads SGDLS; CDR2 reads YYNGEE. The ends lost 4 bases at V and 1 base at J; junction bases unmatched: 5. The CDR3 is 16 amino acids. CDR3 coding DNA: TGTGCCAGCAGCACCCGACTAGCGGAGAACACCGGGGAGCTGTTTTTT. Protein: CASSTRLAENTGELFF.

The rearrangement links TRBV6-5 to TRBJ2-7; D is unresolved. The CDR3 totals 13 residues. V gave up 2 bases and J gave up 6 bases, with 11 bases separating them. Germline CDR1 MNHEY, CDR2 SVGAGI. Here the CDR3 reads CASSYGMGGEQYF. The CDR3 DNA reads TGTGCCAGCAGTTACGGTATGGGCGGCGAGCAGTACTTC.

V and J are TRBV9 and TRBJ1-2; possibly TRBD1 for D (6 bases). Germline CDR1 and CDR2: SGDLS and YYNGEE. This CDR3 region has 15 residues. V lost 3 bases to trimming and J lost 8 bases, with 20 bases between them. The CDR3 DNA is TGTGCCAGCAGCGCAATCAGTAGGGGGGCGCAGGGCTACACCTTC. Amino acid sequence: CASSAISRGAQGYTF. Full variable domain (rest looked up from reference TRBV9 and TRBJ1-2): DSGVTQTPKHLITATGQRVTLRCSPRSGDLSVYWYQQSLDQGLQFLIQYYNGEERAKGNILERFSAQQFPDLHSELNLSSLELGDSALYFCASSAISRGAQGYTFGSGTRLTVV.

J is TRBJ2-5 and V is TRBV7-2; D is uncertain. Germline V gene sequence: CDR1 SGHTA, CDR2 FQGNSA. The CDR3 runs 13 residues. With 1 base removed from V and 5 bases from J, the gap between germline ends came to 8 bases. The CDR3 region is CASSLDGSETQYF. In DNA, the CDR3 is TGTGCCAGCAGCTTAGACGGGTCGGAGACCCAGTACTTC.

The chain has TRBV20-1 and TRBJ2-3; 8 bases align to TRBD2. The CDR3 extends over 16 amino acids. CDR1 and CDR2 (germline): DFQATT, SNEGSKA (reference sequence). V trimming: 3 bases; J trimming: 3 bases; junction bases outside the gene matches: 11. CDR3 nucleotide sequence: TGCAGTGCTAGTGATTACGGGGGGGGCCGGACAGATACGCAGTATTTT. This gives the protein CSASDYGGGRTDTQYF.

This clonotype was observed at least ten times. CDR3: CASSLGTSVYNEQFF. Written as DNA, the CDR3 is TGTGCCAGCAGTTTAGGGACTAGCGTCTACAATGAGCAGTTCTTC. This chain links TRBV12-3 or TRBV12-4 with TRBJ2-1, with 9 positions matching TRBD2. The CDR3 spans 15 residues. The ends lost 1 base at V and 3 bases at J; junction bases unmatched: 1.

The gene calls are TRBV6-5 and TRBJ2-1; D might be TRBD2 (6 bases). Deletions cut 3 bases from V and 13 bases from J, with 16 bases between. The germline V gene encodes CDR1 MNHEY and CDR2 SVGAGI. The CDR3 runs to 13 residues. In DNA, the CDR3 is TGTGCCAGCAGTTATATTTCCGCGGGAACACAGTTCTTC. Translating it yields CASSYISAGTQFF.

The chain is built from TRBV7-3 and TRBJ2-2; D is undetermined. With 0 bases removed from V and 4 bases from J, the gap between germline ends came to 9 bases. CDR1 is SGHTA and CDR2 is FQGTGA in the germline V gene. CDR3 length: 15 residues. For the CDR3, the DNA is TGTGCCAGCAGCTTAACAGGGTTGGCCACCGGGGAGCTGTTTTTT. It specifies CASSLTGLATGELFF.